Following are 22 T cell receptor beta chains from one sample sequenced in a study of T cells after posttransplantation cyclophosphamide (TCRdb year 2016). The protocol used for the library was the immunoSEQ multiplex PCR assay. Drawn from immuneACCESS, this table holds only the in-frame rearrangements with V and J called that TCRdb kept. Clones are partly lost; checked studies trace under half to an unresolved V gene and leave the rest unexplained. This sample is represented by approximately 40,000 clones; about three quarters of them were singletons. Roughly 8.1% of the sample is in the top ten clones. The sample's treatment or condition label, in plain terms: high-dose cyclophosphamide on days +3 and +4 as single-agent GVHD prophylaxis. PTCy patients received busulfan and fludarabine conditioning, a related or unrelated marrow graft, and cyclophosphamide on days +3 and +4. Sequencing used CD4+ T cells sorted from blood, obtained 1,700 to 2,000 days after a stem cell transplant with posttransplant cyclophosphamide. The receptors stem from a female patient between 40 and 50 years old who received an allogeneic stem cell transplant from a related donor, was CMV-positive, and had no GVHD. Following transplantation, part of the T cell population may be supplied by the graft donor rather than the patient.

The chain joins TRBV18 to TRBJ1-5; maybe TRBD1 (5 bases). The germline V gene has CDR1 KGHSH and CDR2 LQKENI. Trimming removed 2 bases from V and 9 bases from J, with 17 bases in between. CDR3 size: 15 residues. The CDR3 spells CASSPTAQGGLPQHF. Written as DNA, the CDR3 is TGTGCCAGCTCACCAACGGCGCAGGGCGGATTGCCCCAGCATTTT.

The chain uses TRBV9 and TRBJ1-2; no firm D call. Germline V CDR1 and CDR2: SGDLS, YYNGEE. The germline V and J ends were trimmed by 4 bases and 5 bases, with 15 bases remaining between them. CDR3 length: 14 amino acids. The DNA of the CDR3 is TGTGCCAGCAGCCCTACGTTGGAGGGATATGGCTACACCTTC. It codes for CASSPTLEGYGYTF.

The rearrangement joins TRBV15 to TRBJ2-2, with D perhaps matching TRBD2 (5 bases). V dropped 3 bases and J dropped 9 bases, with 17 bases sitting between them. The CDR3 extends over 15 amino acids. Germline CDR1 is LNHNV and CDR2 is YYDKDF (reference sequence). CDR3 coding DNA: TGTGCCACCAGCAGGGAACACCGGGATCCTAGGGAGCTGTTTTTT. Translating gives CATSREHRDPRELFF.

For the CDR3, the DNA is TGTGCCAGCTCAGGACTAGCGGGGGACTACGAGCAGTACTTC. Protein product: CASSGLAGDYEQYF. V gene TRBV18 combines with J gene TRBJ2-7, with 13 bases lining up with TRBD2. The CDR3 totals 14 residues. Per the germline V gene, CDR1 is KGHSH and CDR2 is LQKENI. J gave up 3 bases and V 5 bases, and 1 base lay outside the gene matches.

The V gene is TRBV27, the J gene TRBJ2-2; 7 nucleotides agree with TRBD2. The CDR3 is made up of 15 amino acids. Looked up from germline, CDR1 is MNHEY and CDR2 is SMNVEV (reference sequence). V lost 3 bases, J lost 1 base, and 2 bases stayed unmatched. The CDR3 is CASSFREGNTGELFF. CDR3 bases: TGTGCCAGCAGTTTTAGGGAGGGGAACACCGGGGAGCTGTTTTTT.

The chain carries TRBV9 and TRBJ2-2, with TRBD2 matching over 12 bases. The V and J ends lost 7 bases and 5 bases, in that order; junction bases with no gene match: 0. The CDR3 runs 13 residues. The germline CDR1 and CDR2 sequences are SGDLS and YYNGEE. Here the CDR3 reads CASGLAGTGELFF. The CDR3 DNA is TGTGCCAGCGGACTAGCGGGGACCGGGGAGCTGTTTTTT.

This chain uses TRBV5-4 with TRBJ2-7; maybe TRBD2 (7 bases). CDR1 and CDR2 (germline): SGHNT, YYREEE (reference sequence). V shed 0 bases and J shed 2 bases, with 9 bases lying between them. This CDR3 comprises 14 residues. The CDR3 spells CASSLEGGTYEQYF. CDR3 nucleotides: TGTGCCAGCAGCTTGGAGGGGGGGACCTACGAGCAGTACTTC.

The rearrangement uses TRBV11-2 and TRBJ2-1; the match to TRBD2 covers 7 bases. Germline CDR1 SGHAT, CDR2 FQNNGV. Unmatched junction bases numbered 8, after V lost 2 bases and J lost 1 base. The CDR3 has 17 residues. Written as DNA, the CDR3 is TGTGCCAGCAGCTTACTTGGCGGGGGATGGTCCTACAATGAGCAGTTCTTC. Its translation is CASSLLGGGWSYNEQFF.

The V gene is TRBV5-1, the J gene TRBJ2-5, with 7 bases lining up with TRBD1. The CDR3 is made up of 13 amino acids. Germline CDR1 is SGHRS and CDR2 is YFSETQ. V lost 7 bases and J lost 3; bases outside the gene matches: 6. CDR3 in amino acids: CASEDRRKETQYF. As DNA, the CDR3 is TGCGCCAGCGAGGACAGGAGAAAAGAGACCCAGTACTTC.

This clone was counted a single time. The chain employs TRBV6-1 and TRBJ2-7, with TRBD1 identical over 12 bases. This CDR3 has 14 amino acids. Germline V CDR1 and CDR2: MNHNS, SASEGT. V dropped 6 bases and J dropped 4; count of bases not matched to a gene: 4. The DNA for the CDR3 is TGTGCCAGCAGATGGGGACAGGGGGCTTACGAGCAGTACTTC. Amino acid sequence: CASRWGQGAYEQYF.

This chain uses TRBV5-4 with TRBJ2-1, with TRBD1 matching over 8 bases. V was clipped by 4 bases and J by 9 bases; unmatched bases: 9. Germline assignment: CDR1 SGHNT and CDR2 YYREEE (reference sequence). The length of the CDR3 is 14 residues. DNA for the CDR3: TGTGCCAGCAGCCTTCCGGACAGGGCTCTTGAGCAGTTCTTC. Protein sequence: CASSLPDRALEQFF.

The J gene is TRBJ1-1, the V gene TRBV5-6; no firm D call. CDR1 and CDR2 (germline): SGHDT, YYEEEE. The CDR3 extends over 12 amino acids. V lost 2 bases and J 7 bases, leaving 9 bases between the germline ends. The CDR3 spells CASSFGMIEAFF. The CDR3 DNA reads TGTGCCAGCAGCTTCGGTATGATTGAAGCTTTCTTT.

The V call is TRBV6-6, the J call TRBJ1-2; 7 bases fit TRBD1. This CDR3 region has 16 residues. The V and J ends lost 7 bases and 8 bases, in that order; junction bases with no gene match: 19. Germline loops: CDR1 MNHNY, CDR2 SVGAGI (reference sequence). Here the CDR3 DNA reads TGTGCCAGCACCAACTGGACAGGACTCCTGACAGAGGGCTACACCTTC. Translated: CASTNWTGLLTEGYTF.

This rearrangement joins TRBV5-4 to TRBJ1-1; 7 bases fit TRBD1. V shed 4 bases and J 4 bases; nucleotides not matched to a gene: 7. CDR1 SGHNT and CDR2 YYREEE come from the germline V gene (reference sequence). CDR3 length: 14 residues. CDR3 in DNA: TGTGCCAGCAGCCCGCCAGACAGGGTCACTGAAGCTTTCTTT. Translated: CASSPPDRVTEAFF.

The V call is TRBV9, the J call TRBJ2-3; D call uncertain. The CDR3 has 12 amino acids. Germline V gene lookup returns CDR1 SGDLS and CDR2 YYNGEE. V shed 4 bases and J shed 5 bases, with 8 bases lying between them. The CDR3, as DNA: TGTGCCAGCAGCACTCTAAGAGATACGCAGTATTTT. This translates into CASSTLRDTQYF.

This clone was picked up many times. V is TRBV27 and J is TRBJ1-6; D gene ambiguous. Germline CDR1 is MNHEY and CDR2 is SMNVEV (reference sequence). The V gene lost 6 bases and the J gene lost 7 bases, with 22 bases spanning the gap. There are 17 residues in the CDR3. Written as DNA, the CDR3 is TGTGCCAGCAGCCGAACTAGGCCGGGGTTCGGCAATTCACCCCTCCACTTT. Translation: CASSRTRPGFGNSPLHF.

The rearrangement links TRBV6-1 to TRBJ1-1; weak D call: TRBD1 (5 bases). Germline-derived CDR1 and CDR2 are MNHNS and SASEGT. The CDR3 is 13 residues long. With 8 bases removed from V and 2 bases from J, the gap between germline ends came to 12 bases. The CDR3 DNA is TGTGCCAGCGGTAGGGGAACCAACACTGAAGCTTTCTTT. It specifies CASGRGTNTEAFF.

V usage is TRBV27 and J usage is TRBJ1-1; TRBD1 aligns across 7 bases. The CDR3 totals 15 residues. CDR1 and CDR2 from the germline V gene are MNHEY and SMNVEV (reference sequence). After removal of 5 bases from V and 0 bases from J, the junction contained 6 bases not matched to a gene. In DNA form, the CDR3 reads TGTGCCAGCAGTCTTCAGGGACAGCTGAACACTGAAGCTTTCTTT. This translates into CASSLQGQLNTEAFF.

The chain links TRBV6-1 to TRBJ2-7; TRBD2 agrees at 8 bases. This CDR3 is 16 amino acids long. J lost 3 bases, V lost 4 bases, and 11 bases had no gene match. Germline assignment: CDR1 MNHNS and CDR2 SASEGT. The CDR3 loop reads CASSALGGARGYEQYF. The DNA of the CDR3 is TGTGCCAGCAGTGCCCTCGGGGGGGCCAGAGGCTACGAGCAGTACTTC.

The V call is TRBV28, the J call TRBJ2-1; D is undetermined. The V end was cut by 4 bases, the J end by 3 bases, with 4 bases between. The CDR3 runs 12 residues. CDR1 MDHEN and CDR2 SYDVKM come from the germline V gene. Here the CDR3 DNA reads TGTGCCAGCAGTTCCGTCTACAATGAGCAGTTCTTC. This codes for CASSSVYNEQFF.

The DNA of the CDR3 is TGTGCCAGCAGTAACTCCGGGACAGGGTTGTATGGGGGCAATCAGCCCCAGCATTTT. Its translation: CASSNSGTGLYGGNQPQHF. V usage is TRBV2 and J usage is TRBJ1-5; 9 bases fit TRBD1. The V gene's germline CDR1 is SNHLY and CDR2 FYNNEI. This CDR3 has 19 amino acids. V shed 5 bases, J shed 2 bases, and the junction held 16 bases outside the gene matches.

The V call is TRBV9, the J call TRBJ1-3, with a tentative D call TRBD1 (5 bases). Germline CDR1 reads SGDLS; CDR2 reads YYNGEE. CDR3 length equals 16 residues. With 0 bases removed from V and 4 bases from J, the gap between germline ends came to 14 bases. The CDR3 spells CASSVGGRAAGNTIYF. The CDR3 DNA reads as TGTGCCAGCAGCGTAGGTGGCAGGGCGGCCGGAAACACCATATATTTT.